These T cell receptor beta chains were read from a single sample in a study of blood T cell repertoires in COVID-19. This table comes from immunoSEQ multiplex PCR, and its TCRdb copy is limited to in-frame clones, with some not included. The top ten clones hold approximately 3.1% of a sample with around 200,000 clones, roughly 90% of them seen once. Sequencing was carried out using PBMCs or T cells enriched from blood (not recorded which). The receptors were gathered from a woman aged 45-65 years in a cohort exposed to, infected with or recovered from COVID-19 (not recorded which). CDR3s include the opening cysteine and the closing phenylalanine or tryptophan. D genes are given only for firm matches. Size is omitted from some rows. Given values are once, few, many or a class for expanded clones.

V	D	size	J	CDR3	DNA
TRBV5-1	TRBD2	NA	TRBJ2-5	CASSWRLAGDQETQYF	TGCGCCAGCAGCTGGAGACTAGCGGGGGACCAAGAGACCCAGTACTTC
TRBV12-1	NA	NA	TRBJ1-3	CASSFAQGKTLTGNTIYF	TGTGCCAGCAGCTTTGCGCAGGGAAAAACACTAACTGGAAACACCATATATTTT
TRBV5-8	TRBD1	NA	TRBJ2-2	CASSSDRGRSTGELFF	TGTGCCAGCAGCTCAGACAGGGGGCGGTCTACCGGGGAGCTGTTTTTT
TRBV6-2/TRBV6-3	NA	NA	TRBJ1-5	CASSYNSGQFPQPQHF	TGTGCCAGCAGTTACAATTCCGGACAGTTCCCTCAGCCCCAGCATTTT
TRBV10-3	NA	NA	TRBJ2-7	CAIRSQGNRDEQYF	TGTGCCATCAGATCACAGGGTAATAGGGACGAGCAGTACTTC
TRBV19	NA	NA	TRBJ1-5	CASSIGLISNQPQHF	TGTGCCAGTAGTATCGGTCTGATTAGCAATCAGCCCCAGCATTTT
TRBV4-1	TRBD1	NA	TRBJ1-2	CASSQTGLYGYTF	TGCGCCAGCAGCCAGACAGGGCTCTATGGCTACACCTTC
TRBV28	NA	NA	TRBJ1-5	CASSLDTGSNQPQHF	TGTGCCAGCAGTTTAGATACAGGAAGCAATCAGCCCCAGCATTTT
TRBV5-6	NA	NA	TRBJ1-1	CASSHPEADTEAFF	TGTGCCAGCAGTCATCCGGAGGCTGACACTGAAGCTTTCTTT
TRBV20-1	TRBD2	NA	TRBJ2-3	CSASPTSGNTDTQYF	TGCAGTGCTAGTCCGACTAGCGGAAACACAGATACGCAGTATTTT
TRBV7-9	NA	NA	TRBJ1-2	CASHLVAGNYGYTF	TGTGCCAGCCATCTCGTTGCGGGTAACTATGGCTACACCTTC
TRBV12-3/TRBV12-4	NA	NA	TRBJ2-7	CASSSSRDYEQYF	TGTGCCAGCAGTTCGAGCAGGGACTACGAGCAGTACTTC
TRBV27	TRBD1	once	TRBJ1-2	CASSFRTGSGYTF	TGTGCCAGCAGTTTTCGGACAGGGAGTGGCTACACCTTC
TRBV5-4	TRBD1	NA	TRBJ2-6	CASRPGQGISGANVLTF	TGTGCCAGCAGACCGGGACAGGGGATATCTGGGGCCAACGTCCTGACTTTC
TRBV5-8	NA	NA	TRBJ2-6	CASTSDLAGANVLTF	TGTGCCAGCACCTCTGATTTAGCTGGGGCCAACGTCCTGACTTTC
TRBV30	TRBD1	NA	TRBJ2-3	CAWSPHPTGGNSQPYTDTQYF	TGTGCCTGGAGTCCCCACCCGACAGGGGGGAACTCACAGCCTTACACAGATACGCAGTATTTT
TRBV7-9	NA	NA	TRBJ1-2	CASSLPDSAYGYTF	TGTGCCAGCAGCTTACCGGACAGTGCCTATGGCTACACCTTC
TRBV30	NA	NA	TRBJ2-7	CAWAGLDGPYEQYF	TGTGCCTGGGCTGGACTGGACGGACCCTACGAGCAGTACTTC
TRBV7-2	TRBD2	NA	TRBJ2-2	CASSPGTSVIWGGELFF	TGTGCCAGCAGCCCCGGGACTAGCGTGATTTGGGGCGGGGAGCTGTTTTTT
TRBV4-1	NA	NA	TRBJ1-1	CASSRTLSNTEAFF	TGCGCCAGCAGCCGTACTCTTTCCAACACTGAAGCTTTCTTT
TRBV5-4	TRBD2	once	TRBJ2-7	CASSSAGLYYEQYF	TGTGCCAGCAGCTCGGCGGGACTATACTACGAGCAGTACTTC
TRBV2	NA	NA	TRBJ1-1	CASSEGVLAGLNTEAFF	TGTGCCAGCAGTGAAGGGGTCTTGGCAGGCCTGAACACTGAAGCTTTCTTT
TRBV12-3/TRBV12-4	NA	NA	TRBJ1-2	CASSSPVGNGYTF	TGTGCCAGCAGTTCCCCTGTCGGGAATGGCTACACCTTC
TRBV5-5	NA	once	TRBJ2-6	CASSQAPNGVLTF	TGTGCCAGCAGCCAAGCCCCTAATGGTGTCCTGACTTTC
TRBV3-1/TRBV3-2	NA	NA	TRBJ1-5	CASSLRGQPQHF	TGTGCCAGCAGCCTAAGGGGCCAGCCCCAGCATTTT
TRBV29-1	NA	NA	TRBJ1-1	CSGGQKNTEAFF	TGCAGCGGCGGACAGAAAAACACTGAAGCTTTCTTT
TRBV6-6	NA	NA	TRBJ1-6	CASTASPDSPLHF	TGTGCCAGCACCGCCTCCCCGGATTCACCCCTCCACTTT
TRBV2	NA	few	TRBJ1-3	CASSEISWAAGNTIYF	TGTGCCAGCAGTGAAATTTCGTGGGCAGCTGGAAACACCATATATTTT
TRBV6-5	NA	NA	TRBJ1-2	CASSYSVRVNYGYTF	TGTGCCAGCAGTTACTCGGTCAGGGTTAACTATGGCTACACCTTC
TRBV5-1	TRBD1	NA	TRBJ1-4	CASQGVGIGEKLFF	TGCGCCAGCCAGGGGGTCGGGATTGGAGAAAAACTGTTTTTT
TRBV18	NA	NA	TRBJ1-1	CASSFQMNTEAFF	TGTGCCAGCTCGTTTCAGATGAACACTGAAGCTTTCTTT
TRBV2	NA	NA	TRBJ1-1	CASGLGGNTEAFF	TGTGCCAGCGGACTGGGGGGGAACACTGAAGCTTTCTTT
TRBV15	NA	NA	TRBJ1-3	CATSREGGWNTIYF	TGTGCCACCAGCAGAGAAGGGGGTTGGAACACCATATATTTT
TRBV7-2	NA	NA	TRBJ1-1	CASSLAGGEITEAFF	TGTGCCAGCAGCTTAGCGGGGGGGGAGATCACTGAAGCTTTCTTT